This is a list of T cell receptor beta chains from one sample in a study of blood T cell repertoires in COVID-19. TCRdb's table, derived via immunoSEQ multiplex PCR, lists solely in-frame clones and lacks some. The sample includes 210,000 or so clones, roughly 89% seen only once; the top ten take about 6.7%. Sequencing was carried out using peripheral blood. These receptors were collected from a man aged 40-55 years with acute or convalescent COVID-19. Both conserved end residues are part of each CDR3. Expanded clones are given a class, and other clones once, few, many or no size at all.

CDR3 length: 16
clone size: -
V gene: TRBV5-4
J gene: TRBJ2-7
CDR3 protein: CVSSLWSFGTYYEQYF

CDR3 length: 14
clone size: -
V gene: TRBV7-3
J gene: TRBJ2-5
CDR3 protein: CASSLPHTKETQYF

CDR3 length: 17
clone size: -
V gene: TRBV9
J gene: TRBJ2-7
CDR3 protein: CASSGGTSGGLPYEQYF

CDR3 length: 16
clone size: -
V gene: TRBV5-1
J gene: TRBJ1-6
CDR3 protein: CASSPEQRLVGSPLHF

CDR3 length: 13
clone size: -
V gene: TRBV12-3/TRBV12-4
J gene: TRBJ2-2
CDR3 protein: CASRKTGAGELFF

CDR3 length: 13
clone size: -
V gene: TRBV10-2
J gene: TRBJ1-1
CDR3 protein: CASSESTGTAAFF

CDR3 length: 16
clone size: -
V gene: TRBV7-2
J gene: TRBJ1-5
CDR3 protein: CASSPGQGSRRQPQHF

CDR3 length: 14
clone size: -
V gene: TRBV11-1
J gene: TRBJ1-6
CDR3 protein: CASSLQGHNSPLHF

CDR3 length: 15
clone size: -
V gene: TRBV7-8
J gene: TRBJ1-2
CDR3 protein: CASSLAQTGNYGYTF

CDR3 length: 15
clone size: -
V gene: TRBV6-2/TRBV6-3
J gene: TRBJ2-1
CDR3 protein: CASSYHPTSDAEQFF

CDR3 length: 15
clone size: -
V gene: TRBV5-1
J gene: TRBJ2-2
CDR3 protein: CATGIGHGNTGELFF

CDR3 length: 15
clone size: -
V gene: TRBV5-1
J gene: TRBJ2-1
CDR3 protein: CASSSGTSSYNEQFF

CDR3 length: 13
clone size: -
V gene: TRBV2
J gene: TRBJ1-6
CDR3 protein: CASKDREGSPLHF

CDR3 length: 15
clone size: -
V gene: TRBV4-3
J gene: TRBJ1-2
CDR3 protein: CASSQDGPPSYGYTF

CDR3 length: 15
clone size: many
V gene: TRBV6-4
J gene: TRBJ1-1
CDR3 protein: CASKKQGGASTEAFF

CDR3 length: 13
clone size: -
V gene: TRBV12-3/TRBV12-4
J gene: TRBJ2-7
CDR3 protein: CASSFQGQYEQYF

CDR3 length: 17
clone size: -
V gene: TRBV7-2
J gene: TRBJ2-2
CDR3 protein: CASSLWDRGLVTGELFF

CDR3 length: 14
clone size: -
V gene: TRBV2
J gene: TRBJ1-6
CDR3 protein: CASRQVIYNSPLHF

CDR3 length: 13
clone size: -
V gene: TRBV24-1
J gene: TRBJ1-5
CDR3 protein: CATSPGGNQPQHF

CDR3 length: 15
clone size: -
V gene: TRBV15
J gene: TRBJ1-5
CDR3 protein: CATSRRGPDNQPQHF

CDR3 length: 14
clone size: -
V gene: TRBV10-3
J gene: TRBJ2-3
CDR3 protein: CAISPRLAGDTQYF

CDR3 length: 14
clone size: once
V gene: TRBV4-3
J gene: TRBJ1-2
CDR3 protein: CASSQLPKGDGYTF

CDR3 length: 12
clone size: -
V gene: TRBV10-3
J gene: TRBJ2-3
CDR3 protein: CASLNGGDTQYF

CDR3 length: 19
clone size: -
V gene: TRBV27
J gene: TRBJ2-2
CDR3 protein: CASSLYPIGQGVDTGELFF

CDR3 length: 14
clone size: -
V gene: TRBV11-2
J gene: TRBJ2-7
CDR3 protein: CASSSYRDSYEQYF

CDR3 length: 16
clone size: -
V gene: TRBV6-5
J gene: TRBJ1-1
CDR3 protein: CASSSVPPGATTEAFF

CDR3 length: 17
clone size: -
V gene: TRBV4-1
J gene: TRBJ2-2
CDR3 protein: CASSQTDMGLMGGELFF

CDR3 length: 11
clone size: -
V gene: TRBV10-3
J gene: TRBJ2-7
CDR3 protein: CAIRQGDEQYF

CDR3 length: 21
clone size: -
V gene: TRBV4-2
J gene: TRBJ2-6
CDR3 protein: CASSQVGLAGGSLSGANVLTF

CDR3 length: 17
clone size: -
V gene: TRBV5-1
J gene: TRBJ2-2
CDR3 protein: CASSLDPGTMNTGELFF

CDR3 length: 13
clone size: few
V gene: TRBV10-3
J gene: TRBJ1-2
CDR3 protein: CAATSGQDYGYTF

CDR3 length: 15
clone size: -
V gene: TRBV5-1
J gene: TRBJ1-4
CDR3 protein: CASSLGGPLNEKLFF

CDR3 length: 14
clone size: -
V gene: TRBV28
J gene: TRBJ1-1
CDR3 protein: CASSLGVGSTEAFF

CDR3 length: 20
clone size: once
V gene: TRBV2
J gene: TRBJ2-1
CDR3 protein: CASSESTSGGPTSSYNEQFF

CDR3 length: 16
clone size: once
V gene: TRBV7-2
J gene: TRBJ2-3
CDR3 protein: CASRSPPGLNTDTQYF

CDR3 length: 17
clone size: -
V gene: TRBV5-5
J gene: TRBJ2-3
CDR3 protein: CASSLAPGTLSTDTQYF

CDR3 length: 12
clone size: -
V gene: TRBV30
J gene: TRBJ1-1
CDR3 protein: CAWGQGASEAFF

CDR3 length: 15
clone size: once
V gene: TRBV28
J gene: TRBJ1-2
CDR3 protein: CASRGTPTGGHGYTF

CDR3 length: 16
clone size: -
V gene: TRBV7-2
J gene: TRBJ2-7
CDR3 protein: CASSKSGTGMGYEQYF

CDR3 length: 17
clone size: -
V gene: TRBV2
J gene: TRBJ1-5
CDR3 protein: CASSEEVTGASNQPQHF

CDR3 length: 14
clone size: -
V gene: TRBV27
J gene: TRBJ2-4
CDR3 protein: CASSPGSNKNIQYF

CDR3 length: 15
clone size: -
V gene: TRBV5-1
J gene: TRBJ1-4
CDR3 protein: CASSEDRGRGEKLFF

CDR3 length: 17
clone size: -
V gene: TRBV5-1
J gene: TRBJ1-1
CDR3 protein: CASSLGSWAGILGEAFF

CDR3 length: 14
clone size: -
V gene: TRBV7-2
J gene: TRBJ2-7
CDR3 protein: CASSLVPGSYEQYF

CDR3 length: 13
clone size: -
V gene: TRBV7-9
J gene: TRBJ1-1
CDR3 protein: CASSFGKNTEAFF

CDR3 length: 13
clone size: few
V gene: TRBV2
J gene: TRBJ1-2
CDR3 protein: CASSDDIPYGYTF

CDR3 length: 13
clone size: -
V gene: TRBV19
J gene: TRBJ1-1
CDR3 protein: CASSTYLTTEAFF

CDR3 length: 15
clone size: -
V gene: TRBV5-1
J gene: TRBJ1-2
CDR3 protein: CASSLGDSSNYGYTF

CDR3 length: 13
clone size: -
V gene: TRBV5-1
J gene: TRBJ1-5
CDR3 protein: CASSYVGDQPQHF

CDR3 length: 14
clone size: -
V gene: TRBV5-5
J gene: TRBJ2-7
CDR3 protein: CASSYRVGSYEQYF

CDR3 length: 15
clone size: once
V gene: TRBV4-2
J gene: TRBJ2-7
CDR3 protein: CASSQETGGTYEQYF

CDR3 length: 16
clone size: -
V gene: TRBV6-4
J gene: TRBJ2-1
CDR3 protein: CASSPGTGGAYNEQFF

CDR3 length: 13
clone size: -
V gene: TRBV7-2
J gene: TRBJ2-6
CDR3 protein: CAVSGGGANVLTF

CDR3 length: 14
clone size: -
V gene: TRBV3-1/TRBV3-2
J gene: TRBJ2-5
CDR3 protein: CASSQARGYETQYF

CDR3 length: 15
clone size: -
V gene: TRBV11-1
J gene: TRBJ2-7
CDR3 protein: CASTPTSHSSYEQYF